This TCR beta chain appears in the sequencing data of a study of identical twins. The CDR3 length is 16 residues. Per the germline V gene, CDR1 is SGHTA and CDR2 is FQGNSA. V was clipped by 5 bases and J by 3 bases, with 18 bases between them. TCRdb re-called the 5' RACE reads with MiXCR, one entry per CDR3 protein. The repertoire includes roughly 490,000 distinct CDR3 sequences, approximately 15% of them detected once, and approximately 1% sits in the top ten. Healthy Caucasian individuals made up all the donors. Findings of the study overall: Analyses based on zero insertions could be partly confounded by invariant MAIT and iNKT cells.

As for this clonotype: The antigen remains unidentified.

These data also formed part of another study, on yellow fever vaccine responses in identical twins. From that second work: The authors reported partly convergent, partly personalized vaccine responses in identical twins.

The V and J genes are TRBV7-2 and TRBJ2-3, with D possibly TRBD1 on 7 matching bases. Input material: CD4+ T cells sorted from blood. The origin of this receptor is a woman aged 18-29 years in good health. CDR3 in amino acids: CASSPRRQGGTDTQYF. CDR3 nucleotide sequence: TGTGCCAGCAGCCCCCGACGACAGGGAGGAACAGATACGCAGTATTTT.